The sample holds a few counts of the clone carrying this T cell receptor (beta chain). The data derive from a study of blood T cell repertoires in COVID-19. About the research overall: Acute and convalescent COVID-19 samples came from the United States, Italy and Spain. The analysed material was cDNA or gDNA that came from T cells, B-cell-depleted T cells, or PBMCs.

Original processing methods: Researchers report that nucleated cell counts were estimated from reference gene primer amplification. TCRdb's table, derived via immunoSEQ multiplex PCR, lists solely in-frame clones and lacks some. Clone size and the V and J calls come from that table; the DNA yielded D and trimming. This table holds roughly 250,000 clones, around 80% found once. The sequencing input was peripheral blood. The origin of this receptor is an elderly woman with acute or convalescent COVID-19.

DNA of the CDR3: TGTGCCTGGAGTGTACGGTTCGGGCAGGGAAGCAATCAGCCCCAGCATTTT. It specifies CAWSVRFGQGSNQPQHF. The V call is TRBV30, the J call TRBJ1-5; tentatively, D is TRBD1 (5 bases). Germline CDR1 is GTSNPN and CDR2 is SVGIG (reference sequence). V was cut by 0 bases and J by 1 base, with 16 bases left in between. The length of the CDR3 is 17 residues.